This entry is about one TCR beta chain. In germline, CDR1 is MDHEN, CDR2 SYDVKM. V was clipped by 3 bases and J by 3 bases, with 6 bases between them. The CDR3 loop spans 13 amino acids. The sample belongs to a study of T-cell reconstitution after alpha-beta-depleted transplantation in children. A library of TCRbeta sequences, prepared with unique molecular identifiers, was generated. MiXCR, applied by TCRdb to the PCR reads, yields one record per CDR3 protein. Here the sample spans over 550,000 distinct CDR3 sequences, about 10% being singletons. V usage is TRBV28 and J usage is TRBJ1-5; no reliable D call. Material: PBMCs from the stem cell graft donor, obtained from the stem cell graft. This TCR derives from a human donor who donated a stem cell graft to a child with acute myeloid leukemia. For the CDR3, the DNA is TGTGCCAGCAGTTTGCAGAACAATCAGCCCCAGCATTTT. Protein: CASSLQNNQPQHF.